A selection of T cell receptor beta chains follows, all from one sample in a study of T cells after posttransplantation cyclophosphamide. Some clones are missing from TCRdb's copy, which holds only in-frame ones; the method was immunoSEQ multiplex PCR. The sample lists fewer than 3,000 clones; roughly 60% were seen once. The material sequenced was PBMCs, taken 30 days after allogeneic stem cell transplant with posttransplant cyclophosphamide. These receptors were taken from a male patient between 60 and 69 years old who received an allogeneic stem cell transplant from a related donor and was CMV-positive. Some T cells may be the graft donor's. The CDR3 runs from the conserved cysteine through the conserved F or W. D genes are given only for firm matches. Some rows mark clone size as missing; the rest say once, few, many or name a class of expanded clone.

- - TRBJ1-1 13 TRBV10-3 TGTGCCATCAGGGCGGGGACCCAGACTGAAGCTTTCTTT CAIRAGTQTEAFF
- - TRBJ1-2 15 TRBV6-5 TGTGCCAGCAGTCGGAGACCGATGGACACCCATGGCTACACCTTC CASSRRPMDTHGYTF
- - TRBJ1-2 14 TRBV5-6 TGTGCCAGCAGCTCAGGGTTGGCCCGATATGGCTACACCTTC CASSSGLARYGYTF
- TRBD2 TRBJ2-7 18 TRBV11-3 TGTGCCAGCAGCGCCCCCCCTCAGAGGCTAGCGGGAGTCTACGAGCAGTACTTC CASSAPPQRLAGVYEQYF
- - TRBJ1-2 12 TRBV30 TGTGCCTGGACCCTGGACAGCTATGGCTACACCTTC CAWTLDSYGYTF
- TRBD2 TRBJ2-3 14 TRBV5-6 TGTGTCAGCAGCCGACTAGCGGGGGGGGATACGCAGTATTTT CVSSRLAGGDTQYF
- TRBD2 TRBJ2-5 15 TRBV7-8 TGTGCCAGCAGCTCTACTAGCGGGACGTTTGAGACCCAGTACTTC CASSSTSGTFETQYF
- - TRBJ2-3 14 TRBV11-3 TGTGCCAGCAGCGCGGTCTTAGTCGGGGATACGCAGTATTTT CASSAVLVGDTQYF
- TRBD1 TRBJ1-4 13 TRBV6-1 TGTGCCAGCAGTTCCGAACAGGGGGAAAAACTGTTTTTT CASSSEQGEKLFF
few - TRBJ2-6 15 TRBV7-8 TGTGCCAGCAGCTTGGGCCACTCTGGGGCCAACGTCCTGACTTTC CASSLGHSGANVLTF
once - TRBJ1-1 15 TRBV4-1 TGCGCCAGCAGCCCCCCCGGGATCATGAACACTGAAGCTTTCTTT CASSPPGIMNTEAFF
- - TRBJ2-3 13 TRBV5-4 TGTGCCAGCAGCGAGACTAGCACAGATACGCAGTATTTT CASSETSTDTQYF
few - TRBJ2-7 14 TRBV9 TGTGCCAGCAGCGTAGCTACAGGGACCTACGAGCAGTACTTC CASSVATGTYEQYF
- - TRBJ2-6 13 TRBV7-9 TGTGCCAGCAGCTCGGGTGGGGCCAACGTCCTGACTTTC CASSSGGANVLTF
- TRBD2 TRBJ2-3 13 TRBV7-8 TGTGCCAGCAGCGCGGGAGGAGCGGGGGCCGGGTATTTT CASSAGGAGAGYF
large - TRBJ1-1 18 TRBV7-9 TGTGCCAGCAGCTTAGCGAAGTGGTTTTCTAGGATGGACACTGAAGCTTTCTTT CASSLAKWFSRMDTEAFF
few TRBD2 TRBJ2-7 14 TRBV10-2 TGCGCCAGCAGTGCCGGACTAGCGGGGTACGAGCAGTACTTC CASSAGLAGYEQYF
- TRBD1 TRBJ2-1 15 TRBV10-3 TGTGCCACCCTCAGGAACAGGGGGTCCTACAATGAGCAGTTCTTC CATLRNRGSYNEQFF
- - TRBJ2-1 14 TRBV2 TGTGCCAGCAGTGAAATGCGGGCCAACAATGAGCAGTTCTTC CASSEMRANNEQFF
few - TRBJ1-2 14 TRBV19 TGTGCCAGTAGTATAGATCCCAGGTTCTATGGCTACACCTTC CASSIDPRFYGYTF
- - TRBJ1-4 17 TRBV5-6 TGTGCCAGCAGCGCCCGAGGTACCGGGGGGGGAAATGAAAAACTGTTTTTT CASSARGTGGGNEKLFF
- TRBD2 TRBJ2-3 14 TRBV5-6 TGTGCCAGCAGCACCGGTAGCGGGGGAAATACGCAGTATTTT CASSTGSGGNTQYF
- - TRBJ1-6 15 TRBV6-5 TGTGCCAGCAAAACGATCAGGTCGGGGAATTCACCCCTCCACTTT CASKTIRSGNSPLHF
- - TRBJ1-2 17 TRBV7-8 TGTGCCAGCAGCTTAGAATGGGAGGAGGCAGTTAACTATGGCTACACCTTC CASSLEWEEAVNYGYTF
- - TRBJ2-4 15 TRBV9 TGTGCCAGCAGCGCGCAGTCTTATGGCAAAAACATTCAGTACTTC CASSAQSYGKNIQYF
medium-sized TRBD1 TRBJ2-7 12 TRBV11-3 TGTGCCAGCAGCTTTGCAGGGGGCGAGCAGTACTTC CASSFAGGEQYF
once - TRBJ2-1 14 TRBV7-3 TGTGCCAGCAGCAAGAACCGGGGCTACAATGAGCAGTTCTTC CASSKNRGYNEQFF
- - TRBJ2-1 13 TRBV13 TGTGCCAGCAGCTTGGGAGCGGGTGAGGAGCAGTTCTTC CASSLGAGEEQFF
- - TRBJ2-3 15 TRBV18 TGTGCCAGCTCACCCCGGGACACAGGCACAGATACGCAGTATTTT CASSPRDTGTDTQYF
- - TRBJ1-1 13 TRBV11-3 TGTGCCAGCAGTACTTACGGGGACACTGAAGCTTTCTTT CASSTYGDTEAFF
medium-sized - TRBJ1-5 15 TRBV21-1 TGTGCCAGCAGCAAATTAGGGACAGGGGCGAAGCCCCAGCATTTT CASSKLGTGAKPQHF
- TRBD2 TRBJ2-2 16 TRBV9 TGTGCCAACAGCCCCCAGGGACTAGGCGTCACCGGGGAGCTGTTTTTT CANSPQGLGVTGELFF
- - TRBJ2-7 16 TRBV4-1 TGCGCCAGCAGCCAAGCCCTGCAGGGGAAATGGGTTGGGCAGTACTTC CASSQALQGKWVGQYF
- - TRBJ2-1 14 TRBV5-1 TGCGCCAGCAGCTTAGGGGGCTCCTACAATGAGCAGTTCTTC CASSLGGSYNEQFF
- TRBD2 TRBJ2-3 12 TRBV4-1 TGCGCCAGCAGCCCCATAGCGGGAAAGCAGTATTTT CASSPIAGKQYF
few - TRBJ1-1 14 TRBV28 TGTGCCAGCAGTTTAAGTCAGATGAACACTGAAGCTTTCTTT CASSLSQMNTEAFF
- - TRBJ2-7 15 TRBV6-9 TGTGCCAGCAGTTCTTACCAAGCCCCCTACTACGAGCAGTACTTC CASSSYQAPYYEQYF